The clone carrying this T cell receptor (beta chain) was picked up one time. The protocol was immunoSEQ multiplex PCR, while the TCRdb copy is restricted to in-frame clones and leaves out a portion. Of hundreds of thousands of clones in the sample, roughly 90% were seen once. This CDR3 spans 17 amino acids. CDR1 MNHEY and CDR2 SMNVEV come from the germline V gene (reference sequence). V was clipped by 4 bases and J by 2 bases, with 18 bases between them. The sample is drawn from a study of shared T cell receptors in the human thymus. The same specimen was also included in a second study, on human thymus T cells. That report notes: Resections obtained during corrective heart surgery supplied the thymus tissue.

The source material was thymocytes. The chain links TRBV27 to TRBJ1-5; D is perhaps TRBD1 (5 bases). The TCR sequence derives from a boy less than two years old with a congenital heart defect. The CDR3 region is CASSYRGRPGGNQPQHF. As DNA, the CDR3 is TGTGCCAGCAGTTATCGGGGACGTCCGGGAGGCAATCAGCCCCAGCATTTT.